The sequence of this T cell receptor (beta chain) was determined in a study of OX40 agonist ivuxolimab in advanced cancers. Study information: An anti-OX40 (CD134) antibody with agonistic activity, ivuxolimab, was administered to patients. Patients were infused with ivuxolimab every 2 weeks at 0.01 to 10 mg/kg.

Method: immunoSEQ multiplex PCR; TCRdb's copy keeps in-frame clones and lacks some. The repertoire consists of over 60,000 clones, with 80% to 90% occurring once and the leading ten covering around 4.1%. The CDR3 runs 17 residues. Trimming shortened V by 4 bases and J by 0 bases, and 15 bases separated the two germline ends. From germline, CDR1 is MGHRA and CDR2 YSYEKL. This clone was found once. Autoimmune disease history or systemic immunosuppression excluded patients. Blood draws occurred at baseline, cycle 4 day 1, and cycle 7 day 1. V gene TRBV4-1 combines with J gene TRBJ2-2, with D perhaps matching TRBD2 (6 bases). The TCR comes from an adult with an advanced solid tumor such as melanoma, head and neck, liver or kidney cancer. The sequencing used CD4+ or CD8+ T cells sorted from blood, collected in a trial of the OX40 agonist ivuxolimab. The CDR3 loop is CASSRYGGPANTGELFF. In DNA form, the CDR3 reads TGCGCCAGCAGCCGCTACGGGGGTCCCGCGAACACCGGGGAGCTGTTTTTT.